What follows are 20 T cell receptor beta chains derived from one specimen sequenced in a study of blood T cells in healthy people across ages. Primers used in a second PCR of roughly 7 to 12 cycles were a sample-barcoded 5' primer and a J-beta primer mix. TCRdb reprocessed the 5' RACE reads with MiXCR, giving one entry per CDR3 protein. The sample lists 870,000 or so distinct CDR3 sequences, about 28% occurring once. Input material: blood. Receptors originate from a woman older than 75 in good health.

This clonotype was seen repeatedly, ten times or more. The chain is built from TRBV5-1 and TRBJ2-1, with 14 bases aligning to TRBD2. The J segment lost 6 bases and the V segment lost 3 bases, leaving 5 bases of the junction unmatched. Germline V gene data show CDR1 as SGHRS and CDR2 as YFSETQ. This CDR3 is 16 amino acids long. CDR3 sequence reads: CASSYPGLAGGNEQFF. DNA for the CDR3: TGCGCCAGCAGCTATCCTGGACTAGCGGGGGGCAATGAGCAGTTCTTC.

This clonotype came up a few times. This sequence joins TRBV9 and TRBJ2-1; D tentatively fits TRBD1 or TRBD2 (5 bases each). Between the trimmed V and J ends, which lost 2 bases and 8 bases, there was a span of 20 bases. From germline, CDR1 is SGDLS and CDR2 YYNGEE. This CDR3 region has 16 residues. The CDR3 bases are TGTGCCAGCAGCGTTCTCGATAACCCGGGGCGAGATGAGCAGTTCTTC. This encodes CASSVLDNPGRDEQFF.

V gene TRBV11-2 combines with J gene TRBJ2-7; D is uncertain. This CDR3 spans 15 amino acids. From germline, CDR1 is SGHAT and CDR2 FQNNGV. Trimming stripped 0 bases from V and 2 bases from J, with 11 bases between. The CDR3 nucleotides are TGTGCCAGCAGCTTAGAATTCGGGCCCCCCTACGAGCAGTACTTC. Translating it yields CASSLEFGPPYEQYF. Full variable domain (outside the CDR3, taken from reference TRBV11-2 and TRBJ2-7): EAGVAQSPRYKIIEKRQSVAFWCNPISGHATLYWYQQILGQGPKLLIQFQNNGVVDDSQLPKDRFSAERLKGVDSTLKIQPAKLEDSAVYLCASSLEFGPPYEQYFGPGTRLTVT.

With regard to this clonotype: A much bigger clone sits one base away, suggesting this may be a read error. This chain uses TRBV6-5 with TRBJ2-7, with 8 nucleotides matching TRBD2. This CDR3 region has 14 residues. CDR1 is MNHEY, CDR2 SVGAGI, per germline. CDR3 in amino acids: CACSRGGHSYEQDF. The CDR3 DNA sequence: TGTGCCTGCTCCCGGGGGGGCCACTCCTACGAGCAGGACTTC.

This clonotype occurred a few times. The chain recombines TRBV27 with TRBJ2-1; the match to TRBD2 covers 12 bases. CDR1 and CDR2 (germline): MNHEY, SMNVEV (reference sequence). The V and J ends lost 4 bases and 7 bases, in that order; junction bases with no gene match: 8. The CDR3 sequence is 16 residues long. CDR3 amino acids: CASSWAQTSGGNEQFF. CDR3 DNA: TGTGCCAGCAGTTGGGCCCAGACTAGCGGGGGTAATGAGCAGTTCTTC.

This clonotype was picked up a small number of times. A much larger clone differs by one base, so this may be a read error. This chain links TRBV5-5 with TRBJ2-4; D not certain. Germline V gives CDR1 SGHKS, CDR2 YYEKEE (reference sequence). The CDR3 sequence is 16 residues long. The CDR3 nucleotides are TGTGCCAGCAGCTTGGCCCCTCTAGTAGCCAAAAACATTCGGTACTTC. Residues: CASSLAPLVAKNIRYF.

This clonotype has ten or more counts. The chain couples TRBV11-1 to TRBJ2-5, with a weak D call TRBD1 (6 bases). This CDR3 contains 13 residues. The germline gives CDR1 SGHAT, CDR2 FQDESV (reference sequence). Trimming took off 5 bases at V and 5 bases at J, with 12 bases between the two ends. The CDR3 loop reads CASSTTQGETQYF. CDR3 coding DNA: TGTGCCAGCAGCACAACGCAGGGGGAGACCCAGTACTTC.

This clonotype has more than one count but fewer than ten. J is TRBJ2-1 and V is TRBV14; D is unresolved. Looked up from germline, CDR1 is SGHDN and CDR2 is FVKESK. V was trimmed by 0 bases and J by 7 bases, leaving 10 bases between them. CDR3 length: 14 residues. The CDR3 nucleotides read TGTGCCAGCAGCCAAGATGTCTTGGTGAATGAGCAGTTCTTC. It translates to CASSQDVLVNEQFF.

The chain couples TRBV7-2 to TRBJ2-7; D ambiguous. CDR1 is SGHTA, CDR2 FQGNSA, per germline. Trimming removed 1 base at V and 6 bases at J, with 10 bases between. This CDR3 has 13 amino acids. The CDR3 bases are TGTGCCAGCAGCTTAGTGTCCCCCAGCGAGCAGTACTTC. Translated, it gives CASSLVSPSEQYF.

The genes are TRBV6-1 and TRBJ1-1; 9 positions match TRBD1. Germline V gene sequence: CDR1 MNHNS, CDR2 SASEGT. J gave up 7 bases and V 7 bases, and 19 bases lay outside the gene matches. The CDR3 has 17 amino acids. As DNA, the CDR3 is TGTGCCAGCAATATATGGCCCCTGGAACAGGGGGCTAGTGAAGCTTTCTTT. This gives the protein CASNIWPLEQGASEAFF.

This clonotype was seen more than once but under ten times. This chain joins TRBV6-2 or TRBV6-3 and TRBJ1-5; D may be TRBD1 (6 bases). This CDR3 spans 17 amino acids. Germline lookup yields CDR1 MNHEY and CDR2 SVGEGT. V lost 0 bases and J lost 0, with 12 bases in between. The CDR3 here is CASSYSRGYYSNQPQHF. CDR3 in DNA: TGTGCCAGCAGTTACTCAAGGGGGTATTATAGCAATCAGCCCCAGCATTTT.

Many counts were recorded for this clonotype. The rearrangement uses TRBV7-9 and TRBJ2-3, with 11 bases fitting TRBD1. The CDR3 loop spans 16 amino acids. Germline assignment: CDR1 SEHNR and CDR2 FQNEAQ (reference sequence). The V segment lost 4 bases and the J segment 4 bases; nucleotides outside the gene matches: 7. In DNA, the CDR3 is TGTGCCAGCAGCTCGTTCTTGGGACAGGGGGCAGATACGCAGTATTTT. This sequence encodes CASSSFLGQGADTQYF.

This clonotype was detected a few times. The V call is TRBV6-1, the J call TRBJ2-4; D may be TRBD2 (6 bases). V shed 2 bases and J shed 4 bases, with 9 bases lying between them. Germline CDR1 and CDR2: MNHNS and SASEGT. There are 14 residues in the CDR3. CDR3 in amino acids: CASSESGRKNIQYF. The CDR3, as DNA: TGTGCCAGCAGTGAAAGCGGGCGGAAAAACATTCAGTACTTC.

This clonotype has more than one count but fewer than ten. The chain couples TRBV28 to TRBJ2-3; the D gene is possibly TRBD2 (5 bases). The CDR3 is 14 residues long. Germline V lookup: CDR1 MDHEN, CDR2 SYDVKM. With 7 bases removed from V and 0 bases from J, the gap between germline ends came to 11 bases. CDR3 loop: CASTRGPSTDTQYF. CDR3 nucleotides: TGTGCCAGCACGCGCGGGCCTAGCACAGATACGCAGTATTTT.

This clonotype has more than one count but fewer than ten. This chain connects TRBV7-2 to TRBJ2-5; a possible D gene is TRBD1 (6 bases). Deletions cut 5 bases from V and 4 bases from J, with 20 bases between. The CDR3 has 16 amino acids. In germline, CDR1 is SGHTA, CDR2 FQGNSA. The chain's CDR3 is CASSIFRIRGGETQYF. The CDR3 DNA follows: TGTGCCAGCAGCATATTCCGGATCAGGGGTGGAGAGACCCAGTACTTC.

This clonotype occurred many times. This chain connects TRBV24-1 to TRBJ1-2, with 7 bases matching TRBD1. The length of the CDR3 is 18 residues. The germline V gene encodes CDR1 KGHDR and CDR2 SFDVKD. The trim removed 3 bases at V and 7 bases at J, leaving 19 bases unmatched. The CDR3 bases are TGTGCCACCAGTGATGGGGCGTTGGCGCAGGGGGAATATGGTGGCTACACCTTC. This translates into CATSDGALAQGEYGGYTF.

This clonotype has a handful of counts. The rearrangement joins TRBV10-2 to TRBJ1-3; no firm D call. Trimming stripped 11 bases from V and 0 bases from J, with 23 bases between. CDR3 length: 17 amino acids. Looked up from germline, CDR1 is WSHSY and CDR2 is SAAADI. The CDR3 DNA sequence: TGCGCCTCCCACAGCGGTGAAGAAAACCTCTCTGGAAACACCATATATTTT. It is translated as CASHSGEENLSGNTIYF.

The V gene is TRBV6-2 or TRBV6-3, the J gene TRBJ2-1; 8 bases are a match to TRBD2. This CDR3 is 17 amino acids long. J was trimmed by 0 bases and V by 6 bases; bases with no gene match: 10. Germline V gene data show CDR1 as MNHEY and CDR2 as SVGEGT. CDR3 amino acids: CASSKGLATSSYNEQFF. In nucleotides, the CDR3 is TGTGCCAGCAGCAAAGGACTAGCCACCTCCTCCTACAATGAGCAGTTCTTC.

This chain links TRBV11-3 with TRBJ1-1; no firm D call. Germline V gene data show CDR1 as SGHNT and CDR2 as YENEEA. This CDR3 spans 14 amino acids. Trimming stripped 5 bases from V and 4 bases from J, with 14 bases between. CDR3 bases: TGTGCCAGCAGCCCGGACGGTTACGGCACTGAAGCTTTCTTT. Protein product: CASSPDGYGTEAFF. Full variable domain (outside the CDR3, taken from reference TRBV11-3 and TRBJ1-1): EAGVVQSPRYKIIEKKQPVAFWCNPISGHNTLYWYLQNLGQGPELLIRYENEEAVDDSQLPKDRFSAERLKGVDSTLKIQPAELGDSAVYLCASSPDGYGTEAFFGQGTRLTVV.

With respect to this clonotype: A junction end diverges from the germline sequence, so it may reflect a read error. The genes are TRBV6-2 or TRBV6-3 and TRBJ2-6; unclear D gene. The CDR3 consists of 17 residues. The germline V gene encodes CDR1 MNHEY and CDR2 SVGEGT. CDR3 bases: TGTGCCAGCGGTTACTCGAACTTGGTCGCTGGGGCCAACGTCCTGACTTTC. Its protein product is CASGYSNLVAGANVLTF.